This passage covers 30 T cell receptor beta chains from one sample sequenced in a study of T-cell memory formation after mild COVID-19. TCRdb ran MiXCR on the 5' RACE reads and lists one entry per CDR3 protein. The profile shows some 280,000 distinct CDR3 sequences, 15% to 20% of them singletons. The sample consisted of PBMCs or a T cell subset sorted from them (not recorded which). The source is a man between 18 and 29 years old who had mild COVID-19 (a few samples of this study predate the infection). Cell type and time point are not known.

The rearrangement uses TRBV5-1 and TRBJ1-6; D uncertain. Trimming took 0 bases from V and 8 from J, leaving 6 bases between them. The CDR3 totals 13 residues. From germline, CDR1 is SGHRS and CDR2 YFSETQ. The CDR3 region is CASSLDPDSPLHF. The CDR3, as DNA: TGCGCCAGCAGCTTGGATCCGGATTCACCCCTCCACTTT. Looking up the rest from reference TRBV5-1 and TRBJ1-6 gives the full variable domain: KAGVTQTPRYLIKTRGQQVTLSCSPISGHRSVSWYQQTPGQGLQFLFEYFSETQRNKGNFPGRFSGRQFSNSRSEMNVSTLELGDSALYLCASSLDPDSPLHFGNGTRLTVT.

The CDR3 is CASSTRRTASWGYTF. CDR3 bases: TGTGCCAGTAGTACCCGACGGACAGCGTCCTGGGGCTACACCTTC. V gene TRBV19 combines with J gene TRBJ1-2, with D maybe TRBD1 (6 bases). The CDR3 is made up of 15 amino acids. The V and J ends lost 4 bases and 8 bases respectively, with 20 bases between them. CDR1 and CDR2 (germline): LNHDA, SQIVND (reference sequence).

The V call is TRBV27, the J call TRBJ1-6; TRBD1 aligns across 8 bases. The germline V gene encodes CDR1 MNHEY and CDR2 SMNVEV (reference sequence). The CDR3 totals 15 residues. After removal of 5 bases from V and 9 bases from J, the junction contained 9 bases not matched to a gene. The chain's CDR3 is CASSVGQAMLSPLHF. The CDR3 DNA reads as TGTGCCAGCAGTGTGGGACAGGCGATGCTTTCACCCCTCCACTTT.

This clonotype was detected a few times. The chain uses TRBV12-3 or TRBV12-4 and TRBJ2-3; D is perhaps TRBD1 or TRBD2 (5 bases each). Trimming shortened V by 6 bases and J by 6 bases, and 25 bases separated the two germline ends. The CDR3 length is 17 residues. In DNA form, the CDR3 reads TGTGCCAGCAGCATCCCCCAGGGAGTACGGATTCGGGATACGCAGTATTTT. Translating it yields CASSIPQGVRIRDTQYF.

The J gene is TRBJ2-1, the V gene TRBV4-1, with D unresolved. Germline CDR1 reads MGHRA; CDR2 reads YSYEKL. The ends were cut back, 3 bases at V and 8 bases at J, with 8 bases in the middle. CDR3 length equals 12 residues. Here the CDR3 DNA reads TGCGCCAGCAGCCACCTTGGGGATGAGCAGTTCTTC. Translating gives CASSHLGDEQFF.

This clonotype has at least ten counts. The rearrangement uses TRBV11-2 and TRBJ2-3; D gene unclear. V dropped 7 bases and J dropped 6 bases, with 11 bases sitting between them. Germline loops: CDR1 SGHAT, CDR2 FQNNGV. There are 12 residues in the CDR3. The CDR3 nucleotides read TGTGCCAGCACATGGGCCTTGGATACGCAGTATTTT. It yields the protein CASTWALDTQYF. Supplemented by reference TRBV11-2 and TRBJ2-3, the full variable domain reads EAGVAQSPRYKIIEKRQSVAFWCNPISGHATLYWYQQILGQGPKLLIQFQNNGVVDDSQLPKDRFSAERLKGVDSTLKIQPAKLEDSAVYLCASTWALDTQYFGPGTRLTVL.

CDR3 amino acids: CASSSTVKYKDEQFF. The CDR3 DNA is TGTGCCAGCAGCTCCACGGTTAAGTACAAGGATGAGCAGTTCTTC. This chain uses TRBV5-6 with TRBJ2-1, with D unclear. V lost 3 bases to trimming and J lost 8 bases, with 18 bases between them. Germline V gives CDR1 SGHDT, CDR2 YYEEEE. The CDR3 covers 15 residues.

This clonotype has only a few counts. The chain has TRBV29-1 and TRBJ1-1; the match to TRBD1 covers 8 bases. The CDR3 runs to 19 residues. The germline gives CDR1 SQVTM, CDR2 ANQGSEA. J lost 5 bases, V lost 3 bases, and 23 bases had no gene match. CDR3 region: CSVESFRGLGSGGRTEAFF. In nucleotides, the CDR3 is TGCAGCGTTGAGTCGTTCAGGGGGCTCGGGAGTGGCGGTCGGACTGAAGCTTTCTTT.

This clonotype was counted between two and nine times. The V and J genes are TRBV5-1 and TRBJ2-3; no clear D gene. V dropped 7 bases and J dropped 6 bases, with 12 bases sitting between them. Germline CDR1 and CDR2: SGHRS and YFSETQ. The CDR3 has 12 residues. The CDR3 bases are TGCGCCAGCCATTCGACCGGGGATACGCAGTATTTT. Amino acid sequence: CASHSTGDTQYF.

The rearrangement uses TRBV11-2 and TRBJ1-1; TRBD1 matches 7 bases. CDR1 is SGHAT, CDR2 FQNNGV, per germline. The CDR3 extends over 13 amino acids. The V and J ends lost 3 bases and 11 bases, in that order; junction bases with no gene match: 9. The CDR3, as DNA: TGTGCCAGCAGCTTCTTAACAGGGGCGGGTGCTTTCTTT. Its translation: CASSFLTGAGAFF.

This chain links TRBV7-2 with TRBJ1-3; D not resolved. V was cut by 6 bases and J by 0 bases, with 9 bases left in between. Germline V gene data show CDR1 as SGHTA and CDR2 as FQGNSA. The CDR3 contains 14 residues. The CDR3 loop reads CASRRLGSGNTIYF. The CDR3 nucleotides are TGTGCCAGCAGGCGGTTGGGCTCTGGAAACACCATATATTTT.

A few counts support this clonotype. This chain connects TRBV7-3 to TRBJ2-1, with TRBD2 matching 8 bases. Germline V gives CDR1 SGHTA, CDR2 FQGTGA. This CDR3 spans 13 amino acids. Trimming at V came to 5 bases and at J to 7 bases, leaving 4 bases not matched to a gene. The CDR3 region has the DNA TGTGCCAGCAGCGAGACTAGCGTTAATGAGCAGTTCTTC. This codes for CASSETSVNEQFF.

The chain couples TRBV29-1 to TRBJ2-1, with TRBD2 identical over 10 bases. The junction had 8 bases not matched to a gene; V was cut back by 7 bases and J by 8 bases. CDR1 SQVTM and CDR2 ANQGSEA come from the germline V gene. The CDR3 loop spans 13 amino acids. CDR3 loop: CSAVAGGFYEQFF. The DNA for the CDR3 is TGCAGCGCTGTAGCGGGGGGTTTTTATGAGCAGTTCTTC.

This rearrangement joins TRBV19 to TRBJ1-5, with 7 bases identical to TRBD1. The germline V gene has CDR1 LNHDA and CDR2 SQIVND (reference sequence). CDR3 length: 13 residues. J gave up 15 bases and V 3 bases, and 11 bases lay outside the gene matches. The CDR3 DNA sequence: TGTGCCAGTAGTATTGGTCGGGACAGCGCCTGGCATTTT. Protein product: CASSIGRDSAWHF.

The CDR3: CASSRAQGRRRFDYNEQFF. CDR3 nucleotide sequence: TGCGCCAGCAGCCGAGCACAGGGAAGGCGGCGGTTCGACTACAATGAGCAGTTCTTC. The V gene is TRBV4-1, the J gene TRBJ2-1, with D possibly TRBD1 on 6 matching bases. Trimming took 4 bases from V and 3 from J, leaving 25 bases between them. The germline V gene encodes CDR1 MGHRA and CDR2 YSYEKL. The CDR3 is 19 amino acids.

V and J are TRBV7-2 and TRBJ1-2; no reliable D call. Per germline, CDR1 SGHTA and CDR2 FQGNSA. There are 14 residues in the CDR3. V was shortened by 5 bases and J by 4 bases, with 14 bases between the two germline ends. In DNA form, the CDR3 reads TGTGCCAGCAGCCGCCCCCAGGAGGGCTATGGCTACACCTTC. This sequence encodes CASSRPQEGYGYTF.

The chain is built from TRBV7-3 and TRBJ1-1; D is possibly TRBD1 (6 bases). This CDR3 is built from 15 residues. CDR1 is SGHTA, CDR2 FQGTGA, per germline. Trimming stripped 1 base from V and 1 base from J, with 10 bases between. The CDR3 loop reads CASSLNGGANTEAFF. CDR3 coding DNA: TGTGCCAGCAGCTTAAATGGGGGGGCGAACACTGAAGCTTTCTTT.

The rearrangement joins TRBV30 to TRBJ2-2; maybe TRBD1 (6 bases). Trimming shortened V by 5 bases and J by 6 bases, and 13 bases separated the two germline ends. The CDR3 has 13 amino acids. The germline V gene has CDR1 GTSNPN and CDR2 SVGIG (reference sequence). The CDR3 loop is CAWDQGSAGELFF. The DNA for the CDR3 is TGTGCCTGGGACCAGGGGTCGGCCGGGGAGCTGTTTTTT.

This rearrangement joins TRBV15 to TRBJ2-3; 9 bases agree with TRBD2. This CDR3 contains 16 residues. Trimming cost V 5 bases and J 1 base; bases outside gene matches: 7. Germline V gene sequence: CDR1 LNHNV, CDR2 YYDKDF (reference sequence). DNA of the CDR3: TGTGCCACCAGCGGAGGGCTAGCGGGGCGCACAGATACGCAGTATTTT. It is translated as CATSGGLAGRTDTQYF. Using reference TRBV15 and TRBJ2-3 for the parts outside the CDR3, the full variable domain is DAMVIQNPRYQVTQFGKPVTLSCSQTLNHNVMYWYQQKSSQAPKLLFHYYDKDFNNEADTPDNFQSRRPNTSFCFLDIRSPGLGDTAMYLCATSGGLAGRTDTQYFGPGTRLTVL.

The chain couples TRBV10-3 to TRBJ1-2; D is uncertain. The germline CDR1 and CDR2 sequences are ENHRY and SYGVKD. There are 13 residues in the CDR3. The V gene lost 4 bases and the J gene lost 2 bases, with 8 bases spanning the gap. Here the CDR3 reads CAISAGRNYGYTF. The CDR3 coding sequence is TGTGCCATCAGTGCAGGCAGAAACTATGGCTACACCTTC.

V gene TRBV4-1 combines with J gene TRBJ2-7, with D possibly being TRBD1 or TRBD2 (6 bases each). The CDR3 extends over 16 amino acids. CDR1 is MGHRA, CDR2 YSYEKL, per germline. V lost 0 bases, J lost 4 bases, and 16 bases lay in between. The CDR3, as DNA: TGCGCCAGCAGCCAAGAGCACCCGGGGGCTTCTTACGAGCAGTACGTC. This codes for CASSQEHPGASYEQYV.

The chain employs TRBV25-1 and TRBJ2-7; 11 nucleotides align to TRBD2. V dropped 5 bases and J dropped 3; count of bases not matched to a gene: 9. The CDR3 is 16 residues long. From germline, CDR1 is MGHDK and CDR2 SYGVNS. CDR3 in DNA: TGTGCCAGCAGTAAACCGGCGACTAGCGGGGTCTACGAGCAGTACTTC. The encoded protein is CASSKPATSGVYEQYF.

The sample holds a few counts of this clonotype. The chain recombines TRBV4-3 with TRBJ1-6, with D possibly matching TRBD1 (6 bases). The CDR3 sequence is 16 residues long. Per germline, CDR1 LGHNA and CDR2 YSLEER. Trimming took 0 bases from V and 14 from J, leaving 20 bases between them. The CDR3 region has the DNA TGCGCCAGCAGCCAAGAGCTACAGGGCCCCTTGGGGGCCCTCCACTTT. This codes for CASSQELQGPLGALHF.

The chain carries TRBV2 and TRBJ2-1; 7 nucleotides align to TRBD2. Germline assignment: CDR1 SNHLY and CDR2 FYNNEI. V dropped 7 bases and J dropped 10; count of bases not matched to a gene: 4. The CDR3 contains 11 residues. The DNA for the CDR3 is TGTGCCAGCACGGGGGGAGGCGAGCAGTTCTTC. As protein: CASTGGGEQFF.

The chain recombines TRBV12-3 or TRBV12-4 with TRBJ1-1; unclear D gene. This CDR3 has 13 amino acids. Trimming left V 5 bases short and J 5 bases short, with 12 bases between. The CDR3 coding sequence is TGTGCCAGCAGTCGTCAGACTGGGACTGAAGCTTTCTTT. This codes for CASSRQTGTEAFF.

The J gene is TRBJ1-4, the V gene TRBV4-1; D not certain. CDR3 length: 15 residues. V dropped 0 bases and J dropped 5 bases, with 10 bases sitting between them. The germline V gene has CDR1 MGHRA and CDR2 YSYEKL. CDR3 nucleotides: TGCGCCAGCAGCCAAGAGACCTGGGCCAATGAAAAACTGTTTTTT. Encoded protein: CASSQETWANEKLFF.

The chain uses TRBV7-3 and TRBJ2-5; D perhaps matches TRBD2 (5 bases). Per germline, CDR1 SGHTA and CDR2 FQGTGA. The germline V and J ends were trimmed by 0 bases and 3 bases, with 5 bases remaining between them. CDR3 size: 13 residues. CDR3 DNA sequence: TGTGCCAGCAGCTTAACACTAGAAGAGACCCAGTACTTC. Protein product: CASSLTLEETQYF.

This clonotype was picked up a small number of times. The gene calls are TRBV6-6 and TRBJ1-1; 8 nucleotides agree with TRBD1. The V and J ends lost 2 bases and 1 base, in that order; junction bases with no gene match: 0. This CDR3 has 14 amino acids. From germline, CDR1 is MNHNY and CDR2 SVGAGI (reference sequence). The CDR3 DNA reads TGTGCCAGCAGTTACCAGGGGGCGAACACTGAAGCTTTCTTT. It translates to CASSYQGANTEAFF.

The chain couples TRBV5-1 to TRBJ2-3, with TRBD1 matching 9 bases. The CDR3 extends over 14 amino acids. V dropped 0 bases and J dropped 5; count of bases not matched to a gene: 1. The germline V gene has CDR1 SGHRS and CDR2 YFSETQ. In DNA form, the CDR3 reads TGCGCCAGCAGCTTGGGACAGGGGGAAGATACGCAGTATTTT. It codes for CASSLGQGEDTQYF. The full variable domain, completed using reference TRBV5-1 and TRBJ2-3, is KAGVTQTPRYLIKTRGQQVTLSCSPISGHRSVSWYQQTPGQGLQFLFEYFSETQRNKGNFPGRFSGRQFSNSRSEMNVSTLELGDSALYLCASSLGQGEDTQYFGPGTRLTVL.

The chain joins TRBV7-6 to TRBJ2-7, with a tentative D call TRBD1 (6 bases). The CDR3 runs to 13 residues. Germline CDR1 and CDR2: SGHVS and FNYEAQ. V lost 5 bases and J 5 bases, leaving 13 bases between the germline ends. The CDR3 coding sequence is TGTGCCAGCAGCCCGCACAGGGCCCACGAGCAGTACTTC. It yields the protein CASSPHRAHEQYF. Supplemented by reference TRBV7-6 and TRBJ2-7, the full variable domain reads GAGVSQSPRYKVTKRGQDVALRCDPISGHVSLYWYRQALGQGPEFLTYFNYEAQQDKSGLPNDRFSAERPEGSISTLTIQRTEQRDSAMYRCASSPHRAHEQYFGPGTRLTVT.